Presented here are 19 T cell receptor beta chains from one specimen sequenced in a study of T cell repertoires in cytomegalovirus infection. TCRdb fed the reads into MiXCR, producing one record per CDR3 protein. The repertoire includes roughly 110,000 distinct CDR3 sequences, about 30% of them detected once, and more than 35% sits in the top ten. Their target antigens are unknown. This specimen consisted of CD8+ T cells from cultured PBMCs, obtained from culture after CMV antigen stimulation. The receptors were gathered from a human donor in good health (CMV status not recorded). Some clones in this sample may be carry-over from other donors' samples.

The chain links TRBV28 to TRBJ2-5, with D uncertain. Germline CDR1 is MDHEN and CDR2 is SYDVKM. The CDR3 is 14 residues long. V lost 3 bases and J lost 1, with 9 bases in between. Written as DNA, the CDR3 is TGTGCCAGCAGTTTTTACACCGCCCAAGAGACCCAGTACTTC. This encodes CASSFYTAQETQYF.

This clonotype was found many times. This chain uses TRBV6-6 with TRBJ1-1; no reliable D call. This CDR3 is built from 12 residues. Germline CDR1 MNHNY, CDR2 SVGAGI (reference sequence). V was trimmed by 8 bases and J by 6 bases, leaving 13 bases between them. CDR3 residues: CASAQYTPEAFF. The CDR3 nucleotides read TGTGCCAGCGCCCAGTACACTCCTGAAGCTTTCTTT.

The count of this clonotype is one. The rearrangement links TRBV10-3 to TRBJ2-6; 12 bases agree with TRBD2. V lost 4 bases and J lost 0; bases outside the gene matches: 4. The CDR3 has 18 residues. CDR1 is ENHRY, CDR2 SYGVKD, per germline. The CDR3 DNA sequence: TGTGCCATCAGTGGCTCTAGCGGGGGGGACTCTGGGGCCAACGTCCTGACTTTC. Encoded protein: CAISGSSGGDSGANVLTF.

The rearrangement links TRBV25-1 to TRBJ2-3, with 7 bases that match TRBD1. The trim removed 6 bases at V and 0 bases at J, leaving 6 bases unmatched. Germline V gene data show CDR1 as MGHDK and CDR2 as SYGVNS. This CDR3 is 15 amino acids long. CDR3 sequence reads: CASSGTATSTDTQYF. CDR3 bases: TGTGCCAGCAGCGGGACAGCTACTAGCACAGATACGCAGTATTTT.

In its sample, this clonotype was seen a few times. V usage is TRBV2 and J usage is TRBJ2-5; D is perhaps TRBD1 (6 bases). V dropped 6 bases and J dropped 2 bases, with 19 bases sitting between them. This CDR3 spans 16 amino acids. Germline CDR1 and CDR2: SNHLY and FYNNEI. The CDR3 DNA follows: TGTGCCAGCAGAAACACAGGGTGGAATCTACAAGAGACCCAGTACTTC. Residues: CASRNTGWNLQETQYF.

The rearrangement uses TRBV10-3 and TRBJ1-1; no reliable D call. Per the germline V gene, CDR1 is ENHRY and CDR2 is SYGVKD. Deletions cut 3 bases from V and 3 bases from J, with 11 bases between. The CDR3 runs to 14 residues. The CDR3 coding sequence is TGTGCCATCAGTGACGGATCGAGTTACACTGAAGCTTTCTTT. Translating gives CAISDGSSYTEAFF.

This clonotype was seen ten or more times. The rearrangement uses TRBV20-1 and TRBJ1-6, with TRBD1 matching over 7 bases. This CDR3 has 15 amino acids. Germline CDR1 and CDR2: DFQATT and SNEGSKA (reference sequence). The V and J ends lost 0 bases and 4 bases, in that order; junction bases with no gene match: 3. CDR3 sequence: CSARDPTGYNSPLHF. The CDR3 DNA reads as TGCAGTGCTAGAGATCCGACAGGGTATAATTCACCCCTCCACTTT.

The CDR3 region is CASSYLETEAFF. CDR3 DNA: TGTGCCAGCAGTTACTTAGAGACTGAAGCTTTCTTT. V and J are TRBV6-2 or TRBV6-3 and TRBJ1-1; D is ambiguous. This CDR3 spans 12 amino acids. CDR1 is MNHEY and CDR2 is SVGEGT in the germline V gene. V was pared by 1 base and J by 5 bases, with 5 bases between.

Only a few counts were recorded for this clonotype. This rearrangement joins TRBV4-3 to TRBJ2-2, with 7 bases aligning to TRBD1. The germline V gene encodes CDR1 LGHNA and CDR2 YSLEER. The CDR3 has 16 amino acids. Trimming took 0 bases from V and 3 from J; bases not matched to a gene: 4. As DNA, the CDR3 is TGCGCCAGCAGCCAAGATAACACAGGGGACACCGGGGAGCTGTTTTTT. Its translation is CASSQDNTGDTGELFF.

The CDR3 nucleotides read TGCAGTGCTGACCTCGGGGTGGACTACACTGAAGCTTTCTTT. Protein sequence: CSADLGVDYTEAFF. The J gene is TRBJ1-1, the V gene TRBV20-1; D ambiguous. Trimming cost V 5 bases and J 3 bases, with 16 bases left between them. Germline CDR1 reads DFQATT; CDR2 reads SNEGSKA (reference sequence). The CDR3 runs to 14 residues.

The chain couples TRBV3-1 to TRBJ2-7; a weak D match, TRBD1 (6 bases). The germline V gene has CDR1 LGHDT and CDR2 YNNKEL (reference sequence). The V end lost 6 bases, the J end lost 3 bases, and 18 bases lay between the germline ends. This CDR3 contains 15 residues. CDR3 nucleotides: TGTGCCAGCAGTACAGGGTTCTTACAAAACTACGAGCAGTACTTC. This encodes CASSTGFLQNYEQYF.

The chain employs TRBV7-2 and TRBJ2-7; tentative D call: TRBD1 (6 bases). V was pared by 5 bases and J by 5 bases, with 19 bases between. This CDR3 has 15 residues. Germline V lookup: CDR1 SGHTA, CDR2 FQGNSA. The DNA for the CDR3 is TGTGCCAGCAGCGCCGGGTTCGGCAGGGGAAACGAGCAGTACTTC. Translated: CASSAGFGRGNEQYF.

This clonotype was seen just once. The chain is built from TRBV5-5 and TRBJ1-1; 8 bases map to TRBD1. Trimming cost V 6 bases and J 0 bases; bases outside gene matches: 4. CDR1 SGHKS and CDR2 YYEKEE come from the germline V gene (reference sequence). The CDR3 runs to 14 residues. The CDR3 DNA reads TGTGCCAGCACCACGACAGGGGTGAACACTGAAGCTTTCTTT. Translating it yields CASTTTGVNTEAFF.

J is TRBJ2-5 and V is TRBV7-2; 7 nucleotides agree with TRBD2. This CDR3 comprises 15 residues. V dropped 1 base and J dropped 5; count of bases not matched to a gene: 7. CDR1 and CDR2 from the germline V gene are SGHTA and FQGNSA. The CDR3 DNA is TGTGCCAGCAGCTTAGAGGGAGGGTGGATGGAGACCCAGTACTTC. Its translation: CASSLEGGWMETQYF.

This clonotype appeared a few times. The gene calls are TRBV4-1 and TRBJ1-4; D unresolved. CDR1 is MGHRA and CDR2 is YSYEKL in the germline V gene. The CDR3 runs to 17 residues. The V and J ends lost 0 bases and 6 bases respectively, with 17 bases between them. The CDR3 DNA is TGCGCCAGCAGCCAAGAATTTTTGGGCAGAACCCATGAAAAACTGTTTTTT. This gives the protein CASSQEFLGRTHEKLFF.

The chain is built from TRBV27 and TRBJ2-3, with TRBD1 matching 10 bases. The CDR3 loop spans 16 amino acids. Germline CDR1 reads MNHEY; CDR2 reads SMNVEV (reference sequence). V lost 5 bases to trimming and J lost 1 base; unmatched junction nucleotides: 6. This CDR3 reads CASSTGQGIGTDTQYF. As DNA, the CDR3 is TGTGCCAGCAGTACGGGACAGGGGATCGGCACAGATACGCAGTATTTT.

In this sample, this clonotype turned up a few times. The CDR3 DNA reads as TGTGCCAGCAGTTTCTTGGGCAGGCCCTACGAGCAGTACTTC. This gives the protein CASSFLGRPYEQYF. This chain joins TRBV28 and TRBJ2-7; D is ambiguous. Trimming took off 3 bases at V and 2 bases at J, with 11 bases between the two ends. Germline V lookup: CDR1 MDHEN, CDR2 SYDVKM. The CDR3 sequence is 14 residues long.

The sample holds a few counts of this clonotype. This CDR3 reads CSARDTRWSLTDTQYF. In DNA form, the CDR3 reads TGCAGTGCTAGAGATACTCGTTGGTCCCTCACAGATACGCAGTATTTT. The rearrangement joins TRBV20-1 to TRBJ2-3; no firm D call. CDR1 and CDR2 from the germline V gene are DFQATT and SNEGSKA (reference sequence). The CDR3 covers 16 residues. Trimming took off 0 bases at V and 2 bases at J, with 15 bases between the two ends.

This rearrangement joins TRBV6-5 to TRBJ1-2; 8 bases agree with TRBD1. The CDR3 sequence is 17 residues long. Germline CDR1 reads MNHEY; CDR2 reads SVGAGI. Germline trimming cut 6 bases from V and 3 bases from J; bases unmatched to any gene: 15. The CDR3, as DNA: TGTGCCAGCAGCCATCGACCTAGGACAGGGAAGGACTATGGCTACACCTTC. This sequence encodes CASSHRPRTGKDYGYTF.